This T cell receptor (beta chain) was sequenced during a study of shared clonotypes between healthy human individuals. The wider study: Three CD4 naive, three CD4 memory, two CD8 naive and one CD8 memory plate were used per donor.

With respect to this clone: What it binds is unknown.

CDR3 length: 15 residues. With 3 bases clipped from V and 1 base from J, the junction kept 6 bases outside the gene matches. CDR1 is SGHDT and CDR2 is YYEEEE in the germline V gene. Study results and caveats: Owing to a small donor count, the genetic and exposure-history diversity represented was limited. Non-shared clonotypes had lower generation probabilities than those shared by all four donors. Naive CD4 clonotypes were shared across a handful of donors at 5% to 6%.

TCRdb's table, derived via immunoSEQ multiplex PCR, lists solely in-frame clones and lacks some. Of fewer than 350,000 clones listed, roughly 84% are singletons. Sequences were obtained from memory CD8+ T cells sorted from blood. Sample subset: CD45RO+ cells pooled with CCR7-negative TemRA cells. The receptor's source is a man aged 18 to 29 in good health. The chain carries TRBV5-6 and TRBJ1-2, with 7 nucleotides matching TRBD1. The DNA of the CDR3 is TGTGCCAGCAGCTCGGGACAGATTTTTAACTATGGCTACACCTTC. Protein product: CASSSGQIFNYGYTF.